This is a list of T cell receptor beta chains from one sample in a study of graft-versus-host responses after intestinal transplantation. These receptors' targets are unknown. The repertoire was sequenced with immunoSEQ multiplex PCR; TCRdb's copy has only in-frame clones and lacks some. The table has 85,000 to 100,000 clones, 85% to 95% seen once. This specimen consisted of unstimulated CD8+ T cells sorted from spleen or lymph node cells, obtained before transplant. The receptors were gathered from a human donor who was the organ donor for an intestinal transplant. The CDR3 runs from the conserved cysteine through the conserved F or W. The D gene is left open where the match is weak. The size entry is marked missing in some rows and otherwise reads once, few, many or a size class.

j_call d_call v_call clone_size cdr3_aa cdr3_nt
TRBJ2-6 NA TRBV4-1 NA CASSQSGLSGANVLTF TGCGCCAGCAGCCAGTCAGGGCTATCTGGGGCCAACGTCCTGACTTTC
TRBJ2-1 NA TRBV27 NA CASSLLRGGNEQFF TGTGCCAGCAGTCTACTGAGAGGGGGCAATGAGCAGTTCTTC
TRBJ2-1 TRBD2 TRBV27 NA CASSFSGLAAYNEQFF TGTGCCAGCAGTTTCTCGGGGCTAGCGGCCTACAATGAGCAGTTCTTC
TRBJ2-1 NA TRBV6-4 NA CASSDTGITYNEQFF TGTGCCAGCAGTGATACAGGGATCACCTACAATGAGCAGTTCTTC
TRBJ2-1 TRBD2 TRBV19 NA CASSIDSGLAGDLQGQFF TGTGCCAGTAGTATAGACTCTGGACTAGCGGGAGACCTCCAGGGGCAGTTCTTC
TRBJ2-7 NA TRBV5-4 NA CASSGTGLRGYEQYF TGTGCCAGCAGCGGAACAGGCTTAAGGGGCTACGAGCAGTACTTC
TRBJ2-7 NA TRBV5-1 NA CASSFDHGRIYEQYF TGCGCCAGCAGCTTCGACCACGGGAGAATCTACGAGCAGTACTTC
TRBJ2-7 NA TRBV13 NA CASSLGLEQYF TGTGCCAGCAGCTTAGGTCTCGAGCAGTACTTC
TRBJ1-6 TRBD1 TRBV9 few CASSQGTGLSSPLHF TGTGCCAGCAGCCAAGGGACAGGGCTATCTTCACCCCTCCACTTT
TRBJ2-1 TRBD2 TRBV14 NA CASSLGVIRGGMDEQFF TGTGCCAGCAGCCTAGGGGTAATACGGGGGGGCATGGATGAGCAGTTCTTC
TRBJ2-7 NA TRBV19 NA CASSIGGTSEQYF TGTGCCAGTAGTATAGGCGGGACGAGCGAGCAGTACTTC
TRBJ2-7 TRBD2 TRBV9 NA CASSPTSLAGWQYF TGTGCCAGCAGCCCTACCAGCCTAGCGGGATGGCAGTACTTC
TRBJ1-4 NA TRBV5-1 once CASSPLSNEKLFF TGCGCCAGCAGCCCCCTGAGTAATGAAAAACTGTTTTTT
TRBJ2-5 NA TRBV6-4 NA CASSSLGVLGTGETQYF TGTGCCAGCAGTTCCCTAGGCGTTCTTGGAACGGGGGAGACCCAGTACTTC
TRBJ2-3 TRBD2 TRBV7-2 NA CASSLSRWTSLDTQYF TGTGCCAGCAGCTTATCTCGCTGGACTAGTCTAGATACGCAGTATTTT
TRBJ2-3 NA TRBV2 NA CASSPWEDTQYF TGTGCCAGCTCACCATGGGAGGATACGCAGTATTTT
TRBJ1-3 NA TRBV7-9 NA CASSFFTGYDVGYTIYF TGTGCCAGCAGTTTCTTTACAGGGTATGATGTCGGCTACACCATATATTTT
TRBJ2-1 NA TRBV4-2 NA CASSQQVIARPYNEQFF TGTGCCAGCAGCCAGCAGGTTATTGCCCGTCCCTACAATGAGCAGTTCTTC
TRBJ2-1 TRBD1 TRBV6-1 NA CASSEAPYGTDYNEQFF TGTGCCAGCAGTGAAGCTCCATACGGGACAGATTACAATGAGCAGTTCTTC
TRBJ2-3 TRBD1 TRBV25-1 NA CASSTWTGGPPSTDTQYF TGTGCCAGCTCGACGTGGACAGGGGGCCCCCCTAGCACAGATACGCAGTATTTT
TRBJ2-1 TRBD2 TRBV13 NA CASSSTPGGPSNEQFF TGTGCCAGCAGCTCGACTCCGGGGGGTCCCTCCAATGAGCAGTTCTTC
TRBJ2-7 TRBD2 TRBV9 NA CASSVTAGALYEQYF TGTGCCAGCAGCGTGACAGCGGGAGCTCTCTACGAGCAGTACTTC
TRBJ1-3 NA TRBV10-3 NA CAIRTDFSGNTIYF TGTGCCATCAGGACTGATTTCTCTGGAAACACCATATATTTT
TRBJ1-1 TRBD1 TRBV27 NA CASSHGTGSTENWNEAFF TGTGCCAGCAGCCACGGGACAGGGTCGACAGAGAACTGGAATGAAGCTTTCTTT
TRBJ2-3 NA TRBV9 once CASSVRQTTDTQYF TGTGCCAGCAGCGTGAGGCAGACCACAGATACGCAGTATTTT
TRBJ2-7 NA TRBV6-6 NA CASSYSGGVYEQYF TGTGCCAGCAGTTACTCGGGCGGGGTCTACGAGCAGTACTTC
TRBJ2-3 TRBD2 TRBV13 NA CASSLEGRVATDTQYF TGTGCCAGCAGCTTAGAGGGGAGGGTCGCGACAGATACGCAGTATTTT
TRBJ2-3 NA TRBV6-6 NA CASSYPIADTQYF TGTGCCAGCAGTTACCCGATAGCGGATACGCAGTATTTT
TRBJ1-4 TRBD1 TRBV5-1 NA CASSLTDRGSEKLFF TGCGCCAGCAGCTTGACGGACAGGGGGAGTGAAAAACTGTTTTTT
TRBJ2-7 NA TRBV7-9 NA CASAGRTYEQYF TGTGCCAGCGCTGGCAGAACCTACGAGCAGTACTTC
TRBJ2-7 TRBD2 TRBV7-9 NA CASSPPSGEPYEQYF TGTGCCAGCAGCCCCCCCAGCGGGGAGCCCTACGAGCAGTACTTC
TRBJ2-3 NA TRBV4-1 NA CASSQENERPTDTQYF TGCGCCAGCAGCCAAGAGAACGAGAGGCCCACAGATACGCAGTATTTT
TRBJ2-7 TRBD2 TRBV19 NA CASKVAGGRGYEQYF TGTGCCAGTAAGGTTGCGGGCGGGAGAGGGTACGAGCAGTACTTC
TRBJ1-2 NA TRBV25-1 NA CASSEGTITNYGYTF TGTGCCAGCAGTGAAGGGACAATCACTAACTATGGCTACACCTTC
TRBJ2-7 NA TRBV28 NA CASSLVLAAYEQYF TGTGCCAGCAGTTTAGTACTAGCTGCCTACGAGCAGTACTTC